This is a list of T cell receptor beta chains from one sample in a study of T cell responses to AZD1222 COVID-19 vaccine. Profiled with immunoSEQ multiplex PCR; TCRdb holds only in-frame clones, not every one. The sample shows around 130,000 clones, roughly 92% of them seen only once. Sequences were derived from peripheral blood, sampled 28 days after the second AZD1222 dose. The receptors come from an adult who received the AZD1222 COVID-19 vaccine. Each CDR3 is given with its conserved first and last residue. D genes are given only for firm matches. Expanded clones get a size class; other rows say once, few or many, or leave the size out.

size,V,J,D,CDR3,DNA
.,TRBV7-3,TRBJ2-7,.,CASSLRDGPYEQYF,TGTGCCAGCAGCTTACGGGACGGGCCCTACGAGCAGTACTTC
.,TRBV6-6,TRBJ1-1,TRBD1,CASSYGGQGGTEAFF,TGTGCCAGCAGTTACGGGGGACAGGGAGGGACTGAAGCTTTCTTT
.,TRBV19,TRBJ1-5,.,CASSIDRGAGNQPQHF,TGTGCCAGTAGTATTGATCGGGGCGCGGGCAATCAGCCCCAGCATTTT
.,TRBV5-6,TRBJ2-5,.,CASSLGSHGGETQYF,TGTGCCAGCAGCTTGGGCAGTCATGGTGGAGAGACCCAGTACTTC
once,TRBV19,TRBJ1-1,TRBD1,CASSRGQGDTEAFF,TGTGCCAGTAGTCGTGGGCAGGGGGACACTGAAGCTTTCTTT
.,TRBV7-9,TRBJ1-1,.,CASQNEQVTFEAFF,TGTGCCAGCCAAAATGAACAGGTTACCTTCGAAGCTTTCTTT
.,TRBV19,TRBJ1-4,.,CASSRLDGATNEKLFF,TGTGCCAGTAGTCGACTTGACGGTGCAACTAATGAAAAACTGTTTTTT
.,TRBV7-3,TRBJ2-5,TRBD1,CASSPRTGTVFSTQYF,TGTGCCAGCAGCCCAAGGACAGGGACCGTCTTTTCGACCCAGTACTTC
.,TRBV28,TRBJ1-1,.,CASTAKGEAFF,TGTGCCAGCACAGCCAAAGGGGAAGCTTTCTTT
.,TRBV7-9,TRBJ2-1,TRBD2,CASSFTSGFNEQFF,TGTGCCAGCAGCTTTACTAGCGGATTCAATGAGCAGTTCTTC
.,TRBV15,TRBJ2-5,TRBD2,CATSRDPGAGETQYF,TGTGCCACCAGCAGAGATCCCGGAGCGGGGGAGACCCAGTACTTC
.,TRBV29-1,TRBJ2-7,TRBD2,CSVWTSGEYF,TGCAGCGTCTGGACTAGCGGGGAGTACTTC
few,TRBV30,TRBJ1-3,.,CAWSVPSFGGNTIYF,TGTGCCTGGAGTGTACCCTCTTTTGGTGGAAACACCATATATTTT
.,TRBV6-1,TRBJ1-2,.,CASSEMGAKRDGYTF,TGTGCCAGCAGTGAAATGGGGGCCAAGAGGGATGGCTACACCTTC
once,TRBV5-6,TRBJ1-6,.,CASSYEVRNSPLHF,TGTGCCAGCAGCTACGAAGTCCGGAATTCACCCCTCCACTTT
.,TRBV7-3,TRBJ2-3,TRBD2,CASSRLAGTDTQYF,TGTGCCAGCAGCCGTCTAGCGGGGACAGATACGCAGTATTTT
.,TRBV12-3/TRBV12-4,TRBJ2-1,.,CASSFSHEQFF,TGTGCCAGCAGTTTTTCCCATGAGCAGTTCTTC
.,TRBV27,TRBJ2-1,TRBD1,CASRLTGGGNEQFF,TGTGCCAGCAGGCTGACAGGGGGAGGCAATGAGCAGTTCTTC
.,TRBV7-9,TRBJ1-2,.,CASSLGPEGYTF,TGTGCCAGCAGCTTAGGACCGGAGGGCTACACCTTC
.,TRBV27,TRBJ2-1,.,CASSGPRGRWGEQFF,TGTGCCAGCTCCGGACCCCGGGGTCGGTGGGGTGAGCAGTTCTTC
.,TRBV20-1,TRBJ1-4,.,CSASSGVMREKLFF,TGCAGTGCTAGTTCCGGGGTAATGAGAGAAAAACTGTTTTTT
few,TRBV6-5,TRBJ1-2,TRBD1,CASSPISGQYGYTF,TGTGCCAGCAGTCCGATCTCGGGACAGTATGGCTACACCTTC
.,TRBV14,TRBJ2-3,TRBD2,CASSQGVAGETTDTQYF,TGTGCCAGCAGCCAAGGGGTAGCGGGGGAGACCACAGATACGCAGTATTTT
once,TRBV7-2,TRBJ1-2,.,CASSSLPAYYGYTF,TGTGCCAGCAGCTCACTCCCAGCTTACTATGGCTACACCTTC
once,TRBV21-1,TRBJ1-1,.,CASPEETGTEAFF,TGTGCCAGCCCAGAGGAGACAGGGACTGAAGCTTTCTTT
.,TRBV7-3,TRBJ2-1,TRBD2,CASSWGLSTNYNEQFF,TGTGCCAGCAGCTGGGGACTAAGCACTAACTACAATGAGCAGTTCTTC
.,TRBV29-1,TRBJ1-1,.,CSEGTPSMGEAFF,TGCAGCGAAGGGACTCCTTCAATGGGTGAAGCTTTCTTT
.,TRBV29-1,TRBJ1-2,.,CSVEDEGGKVGYTF,TGCAGCGTTGAAGATGAGGGGGGGAAGGTTGGCTACACCTTC
.,TRBV6-5,TRBJ1-3,.,CASSSSKSSGNTIYF,TGTGCCAGCAGTTCCTCGAAGTCCTCTGGAAACACCATATATTTT
.,TRBV29-1,TRBJ2-3,.,CSGTGTWGARRDTQYF,TGCAGCGGTACGGGGACCTGGGGGGCGCGGAGAGATACGCAGTATTTT
.,TRBV3-1/TRBV3-2,TRBJ1-1,TRBD1,CASSQGGDREAFF,TGTGCCAGCAGCCAAGGGGGGGACAGGGAAGCTTTCTTT
once,TRBV18,TRBJ2-5,.,CASSPPANLQETQYF,TGTGCCAGCTCACCACCTGCCAACCTCCAAGAGACCCAGTACTTC
.,TRBV4-1,TRBJ2-5,.,CASYLEGLVETQYF,TGCGCCAGCTACCTGGAGGGGTTGGTTGAGACCCAGTACTTC
.,TRBV6-2/TRBV6-3,TRBJ2-5,.,CASSYFSETQYF,TGTGCCAGCAGTTATTTTTCGGAGACCCAGTACTTC
.,TRBV25-1,TRBJ1-1,.,CASTRGGSAEAFF,TGTGCCAGCACACGCGGGGGTTCCGCTGAAGCTTTCTTT
.,TRBV5-4,TRBJ1-1,.,CASSLVGGLIGNTEAFF,TGTGCCAGCAGCTTGGTGGGGGGCCTTATCGGGAACACTGAAGCTTTCTTT
.,TRBV5-4,TRBJ1-4,TRBD1,CASTTGRDEKLFF,TGTGCCAGCACGACAGGGAGGGATGAAAAACTGTTTTTT
.,TRBV7-2,TRBJ1-1,.,CASRPALGAGTEAFF,TGTGCCAGCAGACCCGCCCTAGGGGCGGGCACTGAAGCTTTCTTT
.,TRBV7-3,TRBJ2-2,TRBD2,CASSLTSGVNTGELFF,TGTGCCAGCAGCTTAACTAGCGGGGTTAACACCGGGGAGCTGTTTTTT
.,TRBV11-1,TRBJ2-5,.,CASSLAPRAPPGETQYF,TGTGCCAGCAGCTTAGCCCCCAGGGCTCCGCCGGGGGAGACCCAGTACTTC
.,TRBV12-3/TRBV12-4,TRBJ1-1,.,CASSLKYTEAFF,TGTGCCAGCAGTTTAAAGTATACTGAAGCTTTCTTT
once,TRBV3-1/TRBV3-2,TRBJ1-1,TRBD1,CASRHRGPNTEAFF,TGTGCCAGCAGACACAGGGGGCCGAACACTGAAGCTTTCTTT
.,TRBV19,TRBJ1-1,TRBD1,CASSPTGVAQAFF,TGTGCCAGTAGTCCGACAGGGGTAGCGCAAGCTTTCTTT
.,TRBV7-2,TRBJ1-5,TRBD1,CASSLSWGPGGNQPQHF,TGTGCCAGCAGCTTATCGTGGGGACCAGGGGGAAATCAGCCCCAGCATTTT
.,TRBV6-5,TRBJ1-6,.,CASRLDRSYNSPLHF,TGTGCCAGCAGGCTAGACCGGTCCTATAATTCACCCCTCCACTTT
.,TRBV20-1,TRBJ2-3,.,CSASSTSSTDTQYF,TGCAGTGCTAGTTCAACCTCTAGCACAGATACGCAGTATTTT
.,TRBV21-1,TRBJ1-5,.,CASSKVGINQPQHF,TGTGCCAGCAGCAAAGTAGGAATAAATCAGCCCCAGCATTTT
.,TRBV6-5,TRBJ2-7,TRBD1,CASSPRDRAYEQYF,TGTGCCAGCAGTCCCCGGGACAGGGCCTACGAGCAGTACTTC
.,TRBV6-2/TRBV6-3,TRBJ1-5,TRBD1,CASSGTGGRQPQHF,TGTGCCAGCAGCGGGACAGGGGGACGACAGCCCCAGCATTTT
.,TRBV5-6,TRBJ2-7,.,CARAAPGPHYEQYF,TGTGCCAGGGCGGCCCCGGGACCACACTACGAGCAGTACTTC
.,TRBV6-1,TRBJ2-1,TRBD2,CASSEAGWTSGNEQFF,TGTGCCAGCAGTGAAGCGGGATGGACTAGCGGCAATGAGCAGTTCTTC
.,TRBV2,TRBJ2-7,.,CASRLTGYSYEQYF,TGTGCCAGCAGATTAACAGGGTATTCCTACGAGCAGTACTTC
once,TRBV9,TRBJ2-5,.,CASSVVGVGGETQYF,TGTGCCAGCAGCGTCGTTGGGGTCGGAGGAGAGACCCAGTACTTC
.,TRBV7-9,TRBJ1-4,.,CASSLGASWELFF,TGTGCCAGCAGCTTGGGGGCATCTTGGGAACTGTTTTTT
.,TRBV7-2,TRBJ2-7,TRBD2,CASSFGTTLYEQYF,TGTGCCAGCAGCTTTGGGACTACCCTCTACGAGCAGTACTTC
.,TRBV5-4,TRBJ2-7,.,CASSLGGPYEQYF,TGTGCCAGCAGCTTGGGGGGGCCCTACGAGCAGTACTTC
.,TRBV28,TRBJ1-4,.,CASSSPTTNEKLFF,TGTGCCAGCAGTTCCCCTACCACAAATGAAAAACTGTTTTTT
.,TRBV6-5,TRBJ1-6,.,CASSSDRNSPLHF,TGTGCCAGCAGTTCTGACAGAAATTCACCCCTCCACTTT
.,TRBV7-6,TRBJ2-5,.,CASSLILTRTYETQYF,TGTGCCAGCAGCTTAATCCTGACTAGAACCTACGAGACCCAGTACTTC